This T cell receptor beta chain was sequenced for a study of human T cells and chemical hapten exposure. TCRdb processed the RACE reads anew with MiXCR; each CDR3 protein has one entry. The sample shows 300,000 to 450,000 distinct CDR3 sequences, 5.1% of them seen only once. The V gene end was trimmed by 1 base and the J gene end by 7 bases; junction bases not matched to a gene: 11. This CDR3 contains 17 residues. The germline V gene encodes CDR1 SGHAT and CDR2 FQNNGV. In its sample, this clonotype was seen a few times. Time point reported: pre-sensitization, week 0. Treatment here: therapeutic diphenylcyclopropenone sensitization with weekly scalp DPC. Unfractionated whole blood yielded total RNA.

The sequence came from a woman aged 50 to 60 with alopecia areata. Some clones in this sample may be carry-over from other donors' samples. Sequencing was performed on whole blood, taken in connection with sensitization to the hapten diphenylcyclopropenone (DPC). The rearrangement joins TRBV11-2 to TRBJ2-2, with 8 bases that match TRBD2. In DNA, the CDR3 is TGTGCCAGCAGCTTAGGAGGAGCGGGAGACAAATTCGGGGAGCTGTTTTTT. It specifies CASSLGGAGDKFGELFF.